The rows below give T cell receptor beta chains drawn from one sample of a study of blood T cell repertoires in COVID-19. Assay used: immunoSEQ multiplex PCR; TCRdb lists only in-frame clones, some missing. This table has approximately 410,000 clones, about nine tenths appearing once. The sequenced sample was peripheral blood. The receptors come from a woman aged 25 to 39 with active or convalescent COVID-19. Both conserved end residues are part of each CDR3. A D gene is named only where the DNA matches it firmly. Clone size, where shown, is once, few, many, or a class for clones that have expanded.

TRBJ1-2	TRBV4-1	NA	15	NA	CASSQSLTGVFGYTF	TGCGCCAGCAGCCAATCCCTCACCGGGGTTTTTGGCTACACCTTC
TRBJ1-1	TRBV4-1	NA	16	TRBD1	CASSQPPKGARTEAFF	TGCGCCAGCAGCCAACCCCCCAAGGGGGCAAGAACTGAAGCTTTCTTT
TRBJ2-1	TRBV20-1	NA	15	TRBD2	CSASTFSGRAKEQFF	TGCAGTGCTAGTACGTTTAGCGGGAGGGCCAAAGAGCAGTTCTTC
TRBJ2-5	TRBV6-5	NA	15	TRBD1	CASRLRDRVQETQYF	TGTGCCAGCCGCCTACGGGACAGGGTCCAAGAGACCCAGTACTTC
TRBJ1-3	TRBV30	once	16	TRBD1	CAWSATQGISGNTIYF	TGTGCCTGGAGTGCCACACAGGGGATCTCTGGAAACACCATATATTTT
TRBJ1-6	TRBV27	NA	15	NA	CASSLNGGHNSPLHF	TGTGCCAGCAGTTTAAATGGGGGCCATAATTCACCCCTCCACTTT
TRBJ1-1	TRBV10-1	NA	13	NA	CASSPGGFNEAFF	TGCGCCAGCAGCCCCGGGGGATTTAATGAAGCTTTCTTT
TRBJ1-3	TRBV4-1	NA	17	NA	CASSQEPPTLSGNTIYF	TGCGCCAGCAGCCAAGAACCACCCACTCTTTCTGGAAACACCATATATTTT
TRBJ2-7	TRBV5-1	NA	16	TRBD2	CASSAYTSGAGYEQYF	TGCGCCAGCAGCGCATATACTAGCGGGGCCGGCTACGAGCAGTACTTC
TRBJ1-2	TRBV6-1	NA	20	TRBD1	CASSDLFTHPGTGGNYGYTF	TGTGCCAGCAGTGATTTGTTTACCCACCCCGGGACAGGAGGAAACTATGGCTACACCTTC
TRBJ2-7	TRBV29-1	NA	13	NA	CSVEDPERYEQYF	TGCAGCGTTGAAGATCCTGAGAGGTACGAGCAGTACTTC
TRBJ2-1	TRBV6-6	NA	13	TRBD2	CAAQRGGPNEQFF	TGTGCCGCCCAGCGGGGGGGCCCCAATGAGCAGTTCTTC
TRBJ1-1	TRBV29-1	NA	13	NA	CTTTQGTNTEAFF	TGCACCACGACCCAGGGAACGAACACTGAAGCTTTCTTT
TRBJ2-7	TRBV5-1	NA	14	NA	CASSLDRVRYEQYF	TGCGCCAGCAGCTTGGATCGGGTCCGCTACGAGCAGTACTTC
TRBJ1-1	TRBV5-1	NA	16	TRBD1	CASSSTGGVRNTEAFF	TGCGCCAGCAGCTCAACAGGGGGAGTCAGGAACACTGAAGCTTTCTTT
TRBJ2-3	TRBV3-1/TRBV3-2	NA	17	TRBD2	CASSQDPSGDTGDTQYF	TGTGCCAGCAGCCAAGACCCTAGCGGTGATACAGGAGATACGCAGTATTTT
TRBJ2-5	TRBV19	NA	15	TRBD2	CASSEWRAGGGAQYF	TGTGCCAGTAGTGAATGGAGAGCGGGGGGAGGGGCCCAGTACTTC
TRBJ2-1	TRBV28	NA	15	TRBD2	CASSNGLASNNEQFF	TGTGCCAGCAGCAACGGACTAGCGTCTAACAATGAGCAGTTCTTC
TRBJ1-3	TRBV25-1	NA	15	NA	CASRRGEASGNTIYF	TGTGCCAGCAGAAGAGGGGAGGCCTCTGGAAACACCATATATTTT
TRBJ2-5	TRBV6-1	NA	18	NA	CASSGSPGVLAAQETQYF	TGTGCCAGCAGTGGCTCCCCGGGAGTATTGGCGGCCCAAGAGACCCAGTACTTC
TRBJ1-5	TRBV30	once	17	NA	CAWSPRGGPESNQPQHF	TGTGCCTGGAGCCCCCGGGGAGGGCCTGAGAGCAATCAGCCCCAGCATTTT
TRBJ1-6	TRBV2	NA	13	NA	CASSGQGNSPLHF	TGTGCCAGCAGTGGGCAGGGTAATTCACCCCTCCACTTT
TRBJ1-1	TRBV18	NA	18	TRBD1	CASSRRTGERPGNTEAFF	TGTGCCAGCTCACGACGGACAGGGGAGCGTCCTGGGAACACTGAAGCTTTCTTT
TRBJ1-1	TRBV4-1	NA	15	NA	CASSQLSTANTEAFF	TGCGCCAGCAGCCAGCTGTCGACAGCAAACACTGAAGCTTTCTTT
TRBJ2-2	TRBV7-9	NA	16	NA	CASSLGQPTNTGELFF	TGTGCCAGCAGCTTGGGACAACCTACGAACACCGGGGAGCTGTTTTTT
TRBJ1-2	TRBV11-2	NA	14	TRBD1	CASSLGTGGYGYTF	TGTGCCAGCAGCTTAGGGACAGGGGGCTATGGCTACACCTTC
TRBJ2-3	TRBV6-5	NA	14	TRBD2	CASSWGGTTDTQYF	TGTGCCAGCAGCTGGGGGGGGACCACAGATACGCAGTATTTT
TRBJ1-6	TRBV6-5	NA	12	NA	CASSRGGSPLHF	TGTGCCAGCAGCCGAGGGGGTTCACCCCTCCACTTT
TRBJ1-4	TRBV25-1	NA	15	NA	CASSEAQVGNEKLFF	TGTGCCAGCAGTGAGGCACAGGTGGGGAATGAAAAACTGTTTTTT
TRBJ2-1	TRBV27	NA	19	TRBD2	CASTRTGTSGGAGYNEQFF	TGTGCCAGCACCAGAACCGGGACTAGCGGGGGGGCGGGATACAATGAGCAGTTCTTC
TRBJ1-1	TRBV5-6	NA	14	NA	CASRLVRLNTEAFF	TGTGCCAGCAGGCTGGTGCGTTTGAACACTGAAGCTTTCTTT
TRBJ1-3	TRBV7-9	NA	16	NA	CASSFGQGSSGNTIYF	TGTGCCAGCAGCTTCGGGCAGGGAAGCTCTGGAAACACCATATATTTT
TRBJ2-5	TRBV4-2	NA	16	TRBD1	CASSQGTGEYQETQYF	TGTGCCAGCAGCCAAGGGACAGGGGAGTACCAAGAGACCCAGTACTTC
TRBJ1-2	TRBV18	NA	14	NA	CASSPQDISYGYTF	TGTGCCAGCTCACCCCAGGACATTTCCTATGGCTACACCTTC
TRBJ2-1	TRBV19	NA	16	TRBD2	CASIPLGAGDSNEQFF	TGTGCCAGTATCCCCCTCGGAGCGGGGGACTCCAATGAGCAGTTCTTC
TRBJ2-1	TRBV18	NA	16	NA	CASSLTRVEGNNEQFF	TGTGCCAGCTCCCTTACCCGAGTTGAGGGAAACAATGAGCAGTTCTTC
TRBJ2-7	TRBV14	NA	17	TRBD1	CASSQGLGQGVDYEQYF	TGTGCCAGCAGCCAGGGACTGGGACAGGGCGTGGACTACGAGCAGTACTTC
TRBJ1-1	TRBV11-2	NA	15	TRBD1	CASSSSDRANTEAFF	TGTGCCAGCAGCTCTTCGGACAGGGCGAACACTGAAGCTTTCTTT
TRBJ1-1	TRBV15	NA	14	NA	CATSRGELNTEAFF	TGTGCCACCAGCAGAGGAGAGCTGAACACTGAAGCTTTCTTT
TRBJ2-1	TRBV7-2	NA	14	NA	CASSSSDLNNEQFF	TGTGCCAGCAGCTCCTCCGACTTAAACAATGAGCAGTTCTTC
TRBJ1-4	TRBV4-1	NA	17	TRBD1	CASSHQPQGAGSEKLFF	TGCGCCAGCAGCCACCAGCCTCAGGGGGCCGGGAGTGAAAAACTGTTTTTT
TRBJ1-2	TRBV27	NA	13	TRBD1	CASSSGTGGGYTF	TGTGCCAGCAGTTCCGGGACAGGAGGGGGCTACACCTTC
TRBJ1-1	TRBV5-4	NA	16	NA	CASSLGGQTLNTEAFF	TGTGCCAGCAGCTTGGGAGGACAGACCTTGAACACTGAAGCTTTCTTT
TRBJ1-1	TRBV30	NA	12	NA	CAWNPTSTEAFF	TGTGCCTGGAACCCTACGAGCACTGAAGCTTTCTTT
TRBJ1-1	TRBV11-3	NA	13	NA	CASSLVRGTEAFF	TGTGCCAGCAGCTTAGTTAGGGGGACTGAAGCTTTCTTT
TRBJ2-5	TRBV19	NA	14	TRBD1	CASSTDRGKETQYF	TGTGCCAGTAGTACGGACAGGGGAAAAGAGACCCAGTACTTC
TRBJ2-7	TRBV27	NA	15	TRBD2	CASSSRLAGGYEQYF	TGTGCCAGCAGTTCCAGACTAGCGGGCGGGTACGAGCAGTACTTC
TRBJ2-7	TRBV5-1	once	14	NA	CASSAWLSSYEQYF	TGCGCCAGCAGCGCATGGTTGAGCTCCTACGAGCAGTACTTC
TRBJ2-1	TRBV2	once	17	TRBD2	CASSEALVGLAGHEQFF	TGTGCCAGCAGTGAAGCGCTTGTTGGACTAGCGGGTCATGAGCAGTTCTTC
TRBJ1-4	TRBV5-1	few	14	NA	CASSPGSPNEKLFF	TGCGCCAGCAGCCCCGGTTCGCCCAATGAAAAACTGTTTTTT